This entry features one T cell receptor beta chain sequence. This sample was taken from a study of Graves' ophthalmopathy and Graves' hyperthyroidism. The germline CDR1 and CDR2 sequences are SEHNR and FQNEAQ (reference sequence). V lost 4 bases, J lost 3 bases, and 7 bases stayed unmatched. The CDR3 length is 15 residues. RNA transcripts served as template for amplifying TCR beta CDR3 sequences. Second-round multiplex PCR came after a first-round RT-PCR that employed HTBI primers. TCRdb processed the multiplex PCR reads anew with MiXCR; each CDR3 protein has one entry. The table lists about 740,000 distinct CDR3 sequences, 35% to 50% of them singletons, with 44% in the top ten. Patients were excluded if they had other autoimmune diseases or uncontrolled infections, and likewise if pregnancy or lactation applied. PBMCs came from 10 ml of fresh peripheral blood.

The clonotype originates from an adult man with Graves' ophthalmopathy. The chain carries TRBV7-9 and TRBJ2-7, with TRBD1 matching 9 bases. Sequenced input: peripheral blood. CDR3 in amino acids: CASSCPGQGVYEQYF. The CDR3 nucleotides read TGTGCCAGCAGCTGCCCGGGACAGGGTGTCTACGAGCAGTACTTC.